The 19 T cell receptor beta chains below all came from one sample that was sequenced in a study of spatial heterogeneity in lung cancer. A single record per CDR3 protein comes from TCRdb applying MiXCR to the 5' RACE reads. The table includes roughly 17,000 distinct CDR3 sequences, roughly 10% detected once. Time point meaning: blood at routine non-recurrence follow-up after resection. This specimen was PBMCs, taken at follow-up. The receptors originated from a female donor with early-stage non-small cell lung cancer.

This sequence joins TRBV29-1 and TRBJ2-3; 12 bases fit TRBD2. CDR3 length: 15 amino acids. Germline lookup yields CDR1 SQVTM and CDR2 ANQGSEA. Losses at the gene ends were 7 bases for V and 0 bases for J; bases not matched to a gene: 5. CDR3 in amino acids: CSAGLAGTSTDTQYF. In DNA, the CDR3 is TGCAGCGCAGGACTAGCGGGAACTAGCACAGATACGCAGTATTTT.

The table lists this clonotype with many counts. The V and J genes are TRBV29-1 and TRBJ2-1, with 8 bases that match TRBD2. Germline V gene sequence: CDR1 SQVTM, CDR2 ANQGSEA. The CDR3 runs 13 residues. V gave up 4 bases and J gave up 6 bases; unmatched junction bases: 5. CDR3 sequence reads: CSVVAGGSNEQFF. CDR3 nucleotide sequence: TGCAGCGTTGTGGCGGGAGGTTCCAATGAGCAGTTCTTC.

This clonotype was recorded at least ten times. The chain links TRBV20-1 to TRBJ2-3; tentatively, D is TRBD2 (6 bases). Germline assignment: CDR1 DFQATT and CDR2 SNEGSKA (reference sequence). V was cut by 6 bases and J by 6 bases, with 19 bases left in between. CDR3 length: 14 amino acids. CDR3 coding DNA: TGCAGTGCGGAGGGACTGCCGCTTAGGGATACGCAGTATTTT. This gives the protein CSAEGLPLRDTQYF.

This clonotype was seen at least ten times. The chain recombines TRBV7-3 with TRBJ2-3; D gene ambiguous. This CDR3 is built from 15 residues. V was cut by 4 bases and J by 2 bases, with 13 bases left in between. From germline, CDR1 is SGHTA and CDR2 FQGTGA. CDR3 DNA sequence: TGTGCCAGCAGCTCAGAAGGGATGTCCACAGATACGCAGTATTTT. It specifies CASSSEGMSTDTQYF.

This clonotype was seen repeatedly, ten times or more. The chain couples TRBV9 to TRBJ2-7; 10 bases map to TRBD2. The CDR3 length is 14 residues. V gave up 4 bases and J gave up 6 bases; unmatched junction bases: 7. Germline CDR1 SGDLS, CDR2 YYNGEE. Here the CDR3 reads CASSHGTSEGEQYF. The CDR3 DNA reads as TGTGCCAGCAGCCATGGGACTAGCGAAGGCGAGCAGTACTTC.

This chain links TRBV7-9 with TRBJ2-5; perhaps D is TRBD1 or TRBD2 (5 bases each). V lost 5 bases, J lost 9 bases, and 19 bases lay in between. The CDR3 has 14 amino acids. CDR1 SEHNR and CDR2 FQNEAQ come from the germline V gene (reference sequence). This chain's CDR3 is CASSPGRSVGAQYF. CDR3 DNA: TGTGCCAGCAGCCCCGGACGGAGTGTGGGGGCCCAGTACTTC.

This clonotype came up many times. The CDR3: CASSRQGRDGYTF. The CDR3 DNA reads as TGTGCCAGCAGTCGGCAGGGGAGGGATGGCTACACCTTC. The chain carries TRBV7-9 and TRBJ1-2, with TRBD1 as a possible D gene (6 bases). In germline, CDR1 is SEHNR, CDR2 FQNEAQ (reference sequence). V was pared by 6 bases and J by 6 bases, with 14 bases between. This CDR3 is 13 amino acids long.

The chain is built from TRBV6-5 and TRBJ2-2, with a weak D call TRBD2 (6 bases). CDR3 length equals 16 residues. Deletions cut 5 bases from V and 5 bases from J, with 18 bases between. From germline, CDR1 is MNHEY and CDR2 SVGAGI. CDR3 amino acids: CASSRASDGRTGELFF. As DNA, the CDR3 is TGTGCCAGCAGTCGGGCTAGCGATGGTAGGACCGGGGAGCTGTTTTTT.

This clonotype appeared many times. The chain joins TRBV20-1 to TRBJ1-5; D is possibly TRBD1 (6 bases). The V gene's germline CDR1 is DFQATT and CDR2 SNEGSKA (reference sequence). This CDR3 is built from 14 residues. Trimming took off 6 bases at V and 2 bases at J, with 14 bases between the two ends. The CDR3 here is CSAADAGGNQPQHF. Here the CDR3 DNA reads TGCAGTGCGGCCGACGCAGGGGGCAATCAGCCCCAGCATTTT.

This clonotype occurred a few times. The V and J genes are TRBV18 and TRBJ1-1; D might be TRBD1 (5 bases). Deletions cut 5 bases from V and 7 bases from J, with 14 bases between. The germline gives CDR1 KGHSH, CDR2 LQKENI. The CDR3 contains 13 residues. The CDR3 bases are TGTGCCAGCTCAAAACAGGTAGAGGTTGAAGCTTTCTTT. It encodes CASSKQVEVEAFF.

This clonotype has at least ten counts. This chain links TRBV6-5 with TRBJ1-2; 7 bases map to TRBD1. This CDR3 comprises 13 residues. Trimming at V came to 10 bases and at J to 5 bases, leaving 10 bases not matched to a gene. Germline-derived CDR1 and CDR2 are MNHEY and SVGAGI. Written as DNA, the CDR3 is TGTGCCACCCGCAGGGGGTTAGTTTATGGCTACACCTTC. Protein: CATRRGLVYGYTF.

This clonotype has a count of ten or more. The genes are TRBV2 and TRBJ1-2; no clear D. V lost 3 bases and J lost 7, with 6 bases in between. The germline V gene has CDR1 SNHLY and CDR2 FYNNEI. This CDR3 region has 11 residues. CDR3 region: CASSDLTGYTF. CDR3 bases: TGTGCCAGCAGTGACCTGACTGGCTACACCTTC.

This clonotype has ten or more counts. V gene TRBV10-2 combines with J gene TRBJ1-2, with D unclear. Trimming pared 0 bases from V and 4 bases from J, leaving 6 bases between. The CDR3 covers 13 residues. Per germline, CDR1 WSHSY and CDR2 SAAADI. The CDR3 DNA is TGCGCCAGCAGTGAGTCGTGGAGCTATGGCTACACCTTC. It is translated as CASSESWSYGYTF.

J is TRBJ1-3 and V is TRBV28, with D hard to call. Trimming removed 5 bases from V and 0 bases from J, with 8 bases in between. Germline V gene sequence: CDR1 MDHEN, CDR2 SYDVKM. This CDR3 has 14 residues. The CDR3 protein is CASSKTSSGNTIYF. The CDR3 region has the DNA TGTGCCAGCAGTAAAACGAGCTCTGGAAACACCATATATTTT.

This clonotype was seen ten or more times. CDR3 bases: TGTGCCAGCAACGAGCGGGGGCCAACCTACGAGCAGTACTTC. Translated, it gives CASNERGPTYEQYF. The chain uses TRBV6-5 and TRBJ2-7; 8 bases are a match to TRBD2. Unmatched junction bases numbered 7, after V lost 7 bases and J lost 2 bases. The germline V gene has CDR1 MNHEY and CDR2 SVGAGI. The CDR3 loop spans 14 amino acids.

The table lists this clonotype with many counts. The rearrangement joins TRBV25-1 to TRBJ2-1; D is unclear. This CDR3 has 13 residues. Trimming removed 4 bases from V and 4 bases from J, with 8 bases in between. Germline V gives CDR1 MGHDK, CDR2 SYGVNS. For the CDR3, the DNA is TGTGCCAGCAGTGGATCCATTTACAATGAGCAGTTCTTC. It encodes CASSGSIYNEQFF.

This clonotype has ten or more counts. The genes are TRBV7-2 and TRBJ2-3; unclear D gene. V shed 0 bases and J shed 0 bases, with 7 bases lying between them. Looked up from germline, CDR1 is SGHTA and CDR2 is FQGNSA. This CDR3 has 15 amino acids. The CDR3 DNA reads TGTGCCAGCAGCTTAGCGGCCGGTAGCACAGATACGCAGTATTTT. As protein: CASSLAAGSTDTQYF.

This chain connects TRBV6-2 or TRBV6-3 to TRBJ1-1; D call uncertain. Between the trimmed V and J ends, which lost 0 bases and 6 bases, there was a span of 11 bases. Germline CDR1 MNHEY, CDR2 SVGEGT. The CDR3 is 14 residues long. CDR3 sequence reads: CASSYSRPGAEAFF. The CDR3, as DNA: TGTGCCAGCAGTTACTCACGCCCGGGCGCTGAAGCTTTCTTT.

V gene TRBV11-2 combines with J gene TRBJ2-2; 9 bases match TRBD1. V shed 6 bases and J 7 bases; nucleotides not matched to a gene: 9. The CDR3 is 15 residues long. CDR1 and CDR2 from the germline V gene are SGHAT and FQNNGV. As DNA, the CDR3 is TGTGCCAGCAGGAGGGACAGGGAAAAGGACGGGGAGCTGTTTTTT. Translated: CASRRDREKDGELFF.